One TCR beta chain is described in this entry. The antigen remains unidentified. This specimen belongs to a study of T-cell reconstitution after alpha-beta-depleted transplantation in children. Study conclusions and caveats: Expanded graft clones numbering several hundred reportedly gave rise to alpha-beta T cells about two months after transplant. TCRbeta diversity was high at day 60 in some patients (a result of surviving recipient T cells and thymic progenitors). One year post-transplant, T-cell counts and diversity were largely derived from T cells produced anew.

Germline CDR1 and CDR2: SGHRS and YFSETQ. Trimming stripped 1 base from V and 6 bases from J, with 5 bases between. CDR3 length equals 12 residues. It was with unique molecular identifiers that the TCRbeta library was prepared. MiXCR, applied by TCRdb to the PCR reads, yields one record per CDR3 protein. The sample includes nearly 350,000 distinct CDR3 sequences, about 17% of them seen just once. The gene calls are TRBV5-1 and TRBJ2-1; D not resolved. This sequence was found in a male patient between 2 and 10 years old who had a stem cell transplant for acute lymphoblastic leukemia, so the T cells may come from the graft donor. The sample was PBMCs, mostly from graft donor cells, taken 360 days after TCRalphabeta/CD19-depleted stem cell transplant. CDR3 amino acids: CASSLPGNEQFF. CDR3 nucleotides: TGCGCCAGCAGCTTGCCCGGCAATGAGCAGTTCTTC.